Each of the 21 T cell receptor beta chains below was sequenced from the same sample in a study of T cell responses to AZD1222 COVID-19 vaccine. TCRdb's copy holds only in-frame clones and misses some; the assay was immunoSEQ multiplex PCR. The sample includes 95,000 to 150,000 clones, about 88% of them seen just once. The sample consisted of peripheral blood, taken on day 0 of AZD1222 vaccination. All receptors derive from an adult in good health.

This clone was seen just once. This chain connects TRBV5-1 to TRBJ2-7; 11 nucleotides match TRBD2. The V gene's germline CDR1 is SGHRS and CDR2 YFSETQ. The V segment lost 3 bases and the J segment 4 bases; nucleotides outside the gene matches: 9. This CDR3 contains 16 residues. This chain's CDR3 is CASSWTLAGGGYEQYF. The DNA for the CDR3 is TGCGCCAGCAGCTGGACCTTAGCGGGAGGGGGGTACGAGCAGTACTTC. The full variable domain, rest sourced from reference TRBV5-1 and TRBJ2-7, is KAGVTQTPRYLIKTRGQQVTLSCSPISGHRSVSWYQQTPGQGLQFLFEYFSETQRNKGNFPGRFSGRQFSNSRSEMNVSTLELGDSALYLCASSWTLAGGGYEQYFGPGTRLTVT.

This chain connects TRBV10-1 to TRBJ2-1, with 7 bases lining up with TRBD2. V dropped 0 bases and J dropped 8; count of bases not matched to a gene: 10. Germline V gene sequence: CDR1 WNHNN, CDR2 SYGVQD (reference sequence). The CDR3 contains 16 residues. CDR3 amino acids: CASSESKASGRDEQFF. The CDR3 DNA reads TGCGCCAGCAGTGAGTCGAAAGCTAGCGGACGGGATGAGCAGTTCTTC.

The J gene is TRBJ2-2, the V gene TRBV25-1; D remains ambiguous. CDR1 MGHDK and CDR2 SYGVNS come from the germline V gene. The V end was cut by 3 bases, the J end by 0 bases, with 11 bases between. The CDR3 loop spans 16 amino acids. Here the CDR3 DNA reads TGTGCCAGCAGTGACAGGAAAATGACGAACACCGGGGAGCTGTTTTTT. It is translated as CASSDRKMTNTGELFF.

The genes are TRBV6-2 or TRBV6-3 and TRBJ2-7; D is perhaps TRBD1 (6 bases). The germline CDR1 and CDR2 sequences are MNHEY and SVGEGT. The ends were cut back, 5 bases at V and 1 base at J, with 15 bases in the middle. The CDR3 length is 15 residues. CDR3 in DNA: TGTGCCAGCAGTGACACAGGGACCCCGTCCTACGAGCAGTACTTC. It is translated as CASSDTGTPSYEQYF.

This chain's CDR3 is CASRTRDRGYEQYF. The CDR3 DNA is TGTGCCAGCAGAACCCGGGACAGGGGGTACGAGCAGTACTTC. The chain uses TRBV2 and TRBJ2-7; 11 positions agree with TRBD1. CDR1 is SNHLY, CDR2 FYNNEI, per germline. Unmatched junction bases numbered 5, after V lost 6 bases and J lost 4 bases. CDR3 length equals 14 residues.

This clone was counted a few times. The chain couples TRBV7-9 to TRBJ2-3; 7 bases fit TRBD1. Germline values: CDR1 SEHNR, CDR2 FQNEAQ (reference sequence). This CDR3 is built from 15 residues. Trimming removed 5 bases from V and 5 bases from J; junction bases left unmatched: 10. CDR3 residues: CASSREGRGQDTQYF. The CDR3, as DNA: TGTGCCAGCAGCCGTGAGGGAAGGGGGCAAGATACGCAGTATTTT. The whole variable domain, remainder taken from reference TRBV7-9 and TRBJ2-3, is DTGVSQNPRHKITKRGQNVTFRCDPISEHNRLYWYRQTLGQGPEFLTYFQNEAQLEKSRLLSDRFSAERPKGSFSTLEIQRTEQGDSAMYLCASSREGRGQDTQYFGPGTRLTVL.

This chain connects TRBV28 to TRBJ2-1, with 12 nucleotides matching TRBD2. The germline V gene encodes CDR1 MDHEN and CDR2 SYDVKM. After removal of 6 bases from V and 10 bases from J, the junction contained 10 bases not matched to a gene. CDR3 size: 15 residues. The CDR3 spells CASRVTSGRSIEQFF. The CDR3 nucleotides are TGTGCCAGCAGGGTAACTAGCGGGAGGAGCATAGAGCAGTTCTTC.

The chain combines TRBV19 with TRBJ2-3, with TRBD1 identical over 7 bases. CDR3 length: 14 residues. Germline V gene sequence: CDR1 LNHDA, CDR2 SQIVND (reference sequence). Losses at the gene ends were 5 bases for V and 1 base for J; bases not matched to a gene: 3. The CDR3 DNA reads as TGTGCCAGTAGTTCCCAGGGGGGCACAGATACGCAGTATTTT. Its translation is CASSSQGGTDTQYF.

V is TRBV7-9 and J is TRBJ2-6; a weak D match, TRBD1 (5 bases). V shed 4 bases and J shed 4 bases, with 17 bases lying between them. The CDR3 sequence is 17 residues long. Per germline, CDR1 SEHNR and CDR2 FQNEAQ (reference sequence). For the CDR3, the DNA is TGTGCCAGCAGCTCACTTCAGGGTTCGAAAGGGGCCAACGTCCTGACTTTC. Translating gives CASSSLQGSKGANVLTF.

The chain uses TRBV6-5 and TRBJ1-3; the D is unclear. The V end was cut by 7 bases, the J end by 0 bases, with 10 bases between. Germline V lookup: CDR1 MNHEY, CDR2 SVGAGI. The CDR3 runs 14 residues. CDR3 residues: CASTRPISGNTIYF. The CDR3 DNA reads as TGTGCCAGCACCAGGCCTATCTCTGGAAACACCATATATTTT.

This chain joins TRBV7-2 and TRBJ2-1; D may be TRBD2 (6 bases). The CDR3 is 14 residues long. V shed 4 bases and J shed 6 bases, with 13 bases lying between them. Germline V gene data show CDR1 as SGHTA and CDR2 as FQGNSA. The CDR3 sequence: CASSSPGLVNEQFF. The CDR3 DNA is TGTGCCAGCAGCTCTCCGGGACTGGTCAATGAGCAGTTCTTC.

The rearrangement uses TRBV7-2 and TRBJ1-1; D unclear. Trimming removed 3 bases at V and 0 bases at J, with 5 bases between. This CDR3 has 13 amino acids. The V gene's germline CDR1 is SGHTA and CDR2 FQGNSA. The chain's CDR3 is CASSFSVNTEAFF. Written as DNA, the CDR3 is TGTGCCAGCAGCTTTTCGGTGAACACTGAAGCTTTCTTT.

The rearrangement links TRBV11-2 to TRBJ2-5, with D perhaps assigned TRBD1 or TRBD2 (5 bases each). The CDR3 spans 16 residues. Trimming took off 3 bases at V and 4 bases at J, with 18 bases between the two ends. From germline, CDR1 is SGHAT and CDR2 FQNNGV. The CDR3 reads CASSFSGTAITETQYF. In nucleotides, the CDR3 is TGTGCCAGCAGCTTCTCCGGGACGGCAATTACAGAGACCCAGTACTTC.

The rearrangement joins TRBV19 to TRBJ2-4, with a weak D call TRBD2 (5 bases). The germline V gene encodes CDR1 LNHDA and CDR2 SQIVND (reference sequence). Trimming stripped 10 bases from V and 1 base from J, with 11 bases between. This CDR3 contains 13 residues. For the CDR3, the DNA is TGTGCCACGACAACGGGGGCCAAAAACATTCAGTACTTC. Translation: CATTTGAKNIQYF.

This clone is a singleton in its sample. J is TRBJ2-6 and V is TRBV10-3; D remains ambiguous. There are 17 residues in the CDR3. Trimming removed 1 base at V and 0 bases at J, with 10 bases between. Germline values: CDR1 ENHRY, CDR2 SYGVKD. The CDR3 coding sequence is TGTGCCATCAGTGAGTTGGCTAGTACCTCTGGGGCCAACGTCCTGACTTTC. Its protein product is CAISELASTSGANVLTF.

This clone was counted once. This chain links TRBV24-1 with TRBJ2-4, with D perhaps matching TRBD2 (5 bases). The CDR3 runs 14 residues. The V end lost 3 bases, the J end lost 7 bases, and 12 bases lay between the germline ends. Germline CDR1 KGHDR, CDR2 SFDVKD. The CDR3 DNA reads TGTGCCACCAGTGATAGGAGGATGAGGAACATTCAGTACTTC. Protein sequence: CATSDRRMRNIQYF.

This rearrangement joins TRBV5-4 to TRBJ2-5; 7 bases map to TRBD1. Germline V gene data show CDR1 as SGHNT and CDR2 as YYREEE (reference sequence). This CDR3 contains 15 residues. V trimming: 4 bases; J trimming: 0 bases; junction bases outside the gene matches: 6. The CDR3 here is CASSSPTGNQETQYF. In DNA form, the CDR3 reads TGTGCCAGCAGCAGTCCGACAGGGAACCAAGAGACCCAGTACTTC.

V and J are TRBV2 and TRBJ2-2, with a possible D match to TRBD1 (5 bases). The germline gives CDR1 SNHLY, CDR2 FYNNEI. The length of the CDR3 is 13 residues. Trimming took 5 bases from V and 8 from J, leaving 12 bases between them. DNA of the CDR3: TGTGCCAGCAGTTCCCAGGGTACTGGGGAGCTGTTTTTT. Translation: CASSSQGTGELFF.

The chain combines TRBV11-2 with TRBJ1-1; 7 bases fit TRBD1. Germline V gene sequence: CDR1 SGHAT, CDR2 FQNNGV. CDR3 length: 17 amino acids. The V segment lost 0 bases and the J segment 5 bases; nucleotides outside the gene matches: 12. The CDR3 nucleotides read TGTGCCAGCAGCTTAGATATGGTGTCAGGGGGGATTACTGAAGCTTTCTTT. Its protein product is CASSLDMVSGGITEAFF.

In its sample, this clone was seen a few times. The V gene is TRBV12-3 or TRBV12-4, the J gene TRBJ1-4; D is uncertain. Trimming removed 3 bases at V and 7 bases at J, with 6 bases between. The CDR3 length is 12 residues. The CDR3 protein is CASSFWSEKLFF. CDR3 nucleotides: TGTGCCAGCAGTTTCTGGTCTGAAAAACTGTTTTTT.

The genes are TRBV10-3 and TRBJ2-2, with 10 bases lining up with TRBD2. Germline-derived CDR1 and CDR2 are ENHRY and SYGVKD. This CDR3 spans 17 amino acids. The V segment lost 2 bases and the J segment 2 bases; nucleotides outside the gene matches: 5. Here the CDR3 reads CAISEPSGGPNTGELFF. The CDR3 DNA follows: TGTGCCATCAGTGAGCCTAGCGGGGGCCCAAACACCGGGGAGCTGTTTTTT.